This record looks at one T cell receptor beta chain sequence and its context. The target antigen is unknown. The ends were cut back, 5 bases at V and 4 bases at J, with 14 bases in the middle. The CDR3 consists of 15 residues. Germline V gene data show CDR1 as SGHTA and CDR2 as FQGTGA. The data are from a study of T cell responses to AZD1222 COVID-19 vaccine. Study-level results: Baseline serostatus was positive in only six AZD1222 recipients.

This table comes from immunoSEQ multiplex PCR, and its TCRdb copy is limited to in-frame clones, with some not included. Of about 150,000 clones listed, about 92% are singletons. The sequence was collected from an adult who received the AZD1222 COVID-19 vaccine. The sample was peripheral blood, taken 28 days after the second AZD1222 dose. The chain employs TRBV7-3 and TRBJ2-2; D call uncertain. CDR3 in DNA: TGTGCCAGCAGCCCCCGGGTCTTAGGCACCGGGGAGCTGTTTTTT. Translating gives CASSPRVLGTGELFF.